Listed below are T cell receptor beta chains from one sample, sequenced in a study of cytotoxic CD8 clonotypes in ibrutinib-treated CLL. The assay was immunoSEQ multiplex PCR, and TCRdb's table has in-frame clones only and misses some. The profile shows about 150,000 clones, about 76% of them singletons. Sequenced here: PBMCs, sampled after 24 months of ibrutinib treatment. These receptors all stem from a human donor with chronic lymphocytic leukemia. The CDR3 runs from the conserved cysteine through the conserved F or W. D genes are given only for firm matches. Some rows have no size entry. The others give once, few or many, or a class for an expanded clone.

clone_size	v_call	d_call	j_call	cdr3_aa
.	TRBV19	.	TRBJ1-3	CASRNTGYSGNTIYF
.	TRBV2	TRBD1	TRBJ1-1	CASRGTGGMNTEAFF
.	TRBV7-2	.	TRBJ2-5	CASSPGGGETQYF
few	TRBV5-1	TRBD1	TRBJ2-7	CASSLPTDRGNEQYF
few	TRBV14	.	TRBJ2-7	CASSQAGGAWQYF
.	TRBV4-3	.	TRBJ1-2	CASSGFRGLNYGYTF
.	TRBV19	.	TRBJ1-5	CASSTTGTGNQPQHF
.	TRBV5-6	TRBD1	TRBJ1-1	CASSLAGTGGGNTEAFF
.	TRBV6-5	.	TRBJ2-3	CASSYGGVAGDTQYF
few	TRBV27	.	TRBJ2-5	CASSLYGDSQVPQETQYF
.	TRBV27	TRBD2	TRBJ2-1	CASSWADPGTSGFWQFF
.	TRBV7-2	TRBD1	TRBJ1-6	CASSPARGASAPLHF
.	TRBV5-6	.	TRBJ2-7	CASSLGGIYEQYF
.	TRBV4-1	.	TRBJ2-1	CASSQAHRTGLPSYNEQFF
.	TRBV7-9	.	TRBJ2-5	CASSRGLTGETQYF
.	TRBV7-2	.	TRBJ2-1	CASSPTSPSYNEQFF
.	TRBV28	.	TRBJ1-1	CASSLQADTEAFF
.	TRBV28	.	TRBJ2-7	CASSGELVYEQYF
.	TRBV5-8	.	TRBJ2-6	CASSLGPGAGPSSGANVLTF
.	TRBV11-2	.	TRBJ2-7	CASSLEEGVWYEQYF
.	TRBV29-1	.	TRBJ1-2	CSVNRDGPYGYTF
.	TRBV7-9	TRBD1	TRBJ2-7	CASSIGTASYEQYF
once	TRBV28	.	TRBJ1-1	CASRRWGDTEAFF
few	TRBV28	.	TRBJ2-2	CASSVYSTGELFF
once	TRBV5-6	TRBD1	TRBJ1-2	CASNNPGGWGYTF
.	TRBV5-1	.	TRBJ2-1	CASSPTPDSHNEQFF
.	TRBV28	.	TRBJ2-7	CASSLGGRQPPYEQYF
.	TRBV19	.	TRBJ2-6	CATSPWGASGANVLTF
.	TRBV7-6	TRBD2	TRBJ2-7	CASSLGGGLAKTSSYEQYF
.	TRBV9	TRBD2	TRBJ2-1	CASSARLAGGNEQFF
once	TRBV2	.	TRBJ2-1	CASRGGPYNEQFF
.	TRBV11-2	TRBD2	TRBJ2-1	CASSRGGSSYNEQFF
.	TRBV9	.	TRBJ2-3	CASSVVGGTSTDTQYF
once	TRBV6-5	.	TRBJ2-7	CASSYSRDIYEQYF
once	TRBV10-3	.	TRBJ1-2	CAIRSIGGNYGYTF
.	TRBV6-5	.	TRBJ1-1	CASSYGGTEAFF
.	TRBV2	.	TRBJ2-1	CASSGDLPWQFF
many	TRBV6-4	TRBD2	TRBJ2-7	CASRPTSASYEQYF
many	TRBV5-1	TRBD1	TRBJ1-2	CASSLVAGGNYGYTF
.	TRBV19	.	TRBJ2-3	CASTAQGLSTDTQYF
once	TRBV21-1	.	TRBJ2-3	CASSITLGTQYF
.	TRBV2	TRBD1	TRBJ1-2	CASSERTGGGYGYTF
.	TRBV10-3	TRBD1	TRBJ2-6	CAISEGQAFGANVLTF
.	TRBV11-2	TRBD1	TRBJ2-7	CASRHRGYEQYF
.	TRBV7-9	.	TRBJ2-7	CASSSGLTYEQYF
.	TRBV7-2	.	TRBJ2-5	CASSPPWAVRETQYF
.	TRBV9	.	TRBJ2-4	CASSPSLGTSKTIQYF
.	TRBV6-6	.	TRBJ2-5	CASSYSSGSETQYF